Below are 8 T cell receptor delta chains sequenced from a single sample in a study of γδ T cells in repeated Plasmodium falciparum infection. Flow sorting of PBMC yielded separate Vgamma9/Vdelta2+ and Vdelta2-negative gammadelta T cell populations for bulk repertoire analysis. TCRdb fed the multiplex PCR reads into CATT to redo clone calling. The sample includes tens of thousands of delta-chain clones, roughly 1.9% of them seen just once. The specimen sequenced was gamma-delta T cells from blood. The receptors were gathered from a pool of human donors (malaria-infected and uninfected, not separated).

This clone was counted a few times. TCRdb's protein, taken from a much larger clone, differs from this DNA's translation at residue 13, likely owing to a read error; the protein displayed comes from the DNA. The V gene is TRDV2, the J gene TRDJ1; 9 bases line up with TRDD3. The CDR3 is made up of 17 amino acids. Germline CDR1 reads GEAIGNYY; CDR2 reads EKD. CDR3 region: CACDAVLGEPITAKLIF. CDR3 sequence (DNA): TGTGCCTGTGACGCCGTACTGGGGGAGCCGATCACCGCTAAACTCATCTTT.

This clone has a handful of counts. TCRdb's protein for this DNA is that of a much larger clone and differs from the translation at residue 5, likely a read error; the protein shown is the DNA translation. This chain uses TRDV1 with TRDJ1; TRDD3 agrees at 10 bases. Germline matching of the DNA provided the J gene here, since TCRdb leaves it blank. The V segment lost 5 bases and the J segment 1 base; nucleotides outside the gene matches: 22. The germline V gene has CDR1 TSWWSYY and CDR2 QGS. The CDR3 is 21 residues long. CDR3 amino acids: CALGYHFLILGGYRGTDKLIF. CDR3 sequence (DNA): TGTGCTCTTGGGTACCACTTCCTTATTCTTGGGGGATACCGGGGCACCGATAAACTCATCTTT.

This clone was observed a few times. A read error likely explains why the TCRdb protein, taken from a much larger clone, differs from this DNA's translation at residue 12; the protein shown is translated from the DNA. DNA for the CDR3: TGTGCCTTAAGTCTCTGGGGGCCTCATAAACTCACCTTT. It codes for CALSLWGPHKLTF. TRDV3 is the V gene, and the J gene was not called; TRDD3 was called by the table and not checked on the DNA. The CDR3 has 13 residues. Germline loops: CDR1 TVYSNPD, CDR2 GDNSRS (reference sequence).

As concerns this clone: This DNA translates differently at residue 14 from the TCRdb protein, which is that of a much larger clone; a read error is likely, and the protein shown is the DNA's own translation. The V gene is TRAV14/DV4; the J gene was not called; the table's D call, TRDD3, has no DNA check behind it. The CDR3 spans 16 residues. Germline assignment: CDR1 TSDPSYG and CDR2 QGSYDQQN (reference sequence). The CDR3 reads CAMRETLWGDTDKPIF. The CDR3 nucleotides read TGTGCAATGAGAGAGACCCTCTGGGGGGATACCGATAAACCCATCTTT.

Comment on this clone: A read error is the likely source, as a far larger clone sits one nucleotide away. This CDR3 is also generated by other DNA sequences in the sample. CDR3 DNA: TGTGCTCTTGGGCCCCGGTCGCGGTCCTACGTTAAGCTGGGGGACCCCTCACTCATCTTT. Amino acids: CALGPRSRSYVKLGDPSLIF. The rearrangement uses TRDV1 and TRDJ1, with TRDD3 matching over 8 bases. The length of the CDR3 is 20 residues. The V gene end was trimmed by 5 bases and the J gene end by 10 bases; junction bases not matched to a gene: 30. CDR1 is TSWWSYY, CDR2 QGS, per germline.

This clone occurred a few times. The protein given by TCRdb reflects a much larger clone and differs at residue 3 from this DNA's translation, likely from a read error; the protein shown is the DNA's translation. The chain joins TRDV2 to TRDJ1; TRDD3 aligns across 10 bases. Germline matching of the DNA provided the J gene here, since TCRdb leaves it blank. This CDR3 has 20 residues. Germline lookup yields CDR1 GEAIGNYY and CDR2 EKD. CDR3 amino acids: CAGDTHPRMLGDRYTDKLIF. The CDR3 coding sequence is TGTGCCGGTGACACGCATCCCCGAATGCTGGGGGATAGGTACACCGATAAACTCATCTTT.

A remark on this clone: TCRdb shows a much larger clone's protein in place of this DNA's translation, and the two differ at residue 9, likely through a read error; the protein shown is translated from the DNA. The rearrangement joins TRDV2 to TRDJ1, with D tentatively TRDD3 (6 bases). This CDR3 is 20 amino acids long. V lost 7 bases, J lost 1 base, and 33 bases lay in between. Germline lookup yields CDR1 GEAIGNYY and CDR2 EKD. CDR3 DNA: TGTGCCTGCGATCTGCTGGTGGGGGGTACGGAAGATCGAGGCACCGATAAACTCATCTTT. Encoded protein: CACDLLVGGTEDRGTDKLIF.

This clone was seen a few times. The protein in TCRdb stems from a much larger clone and differs at residue 16 from this DNA's translation, likely a read error; here the protein is translated from the DNA. The rearrangement uses TRDV1 and TRDJ1, with TRDD3 matching over 8 bases. CDR3 size: 20 residues. In germline, CDR1 is TSWWSYY, CDR2 QGS. Losses at the gene ends were 5 bases for V and 8 bases for J; bases not matched to a gene: 28. This CDR3 reads CALGYGLPSYRGAGGRKLIF. The CDR3 region has the DNA TGTGCTCTTGGGTACGGCCTTCCCTCCTATCGGGGTGCTGGGGGACGAAAACTCATCTTT.